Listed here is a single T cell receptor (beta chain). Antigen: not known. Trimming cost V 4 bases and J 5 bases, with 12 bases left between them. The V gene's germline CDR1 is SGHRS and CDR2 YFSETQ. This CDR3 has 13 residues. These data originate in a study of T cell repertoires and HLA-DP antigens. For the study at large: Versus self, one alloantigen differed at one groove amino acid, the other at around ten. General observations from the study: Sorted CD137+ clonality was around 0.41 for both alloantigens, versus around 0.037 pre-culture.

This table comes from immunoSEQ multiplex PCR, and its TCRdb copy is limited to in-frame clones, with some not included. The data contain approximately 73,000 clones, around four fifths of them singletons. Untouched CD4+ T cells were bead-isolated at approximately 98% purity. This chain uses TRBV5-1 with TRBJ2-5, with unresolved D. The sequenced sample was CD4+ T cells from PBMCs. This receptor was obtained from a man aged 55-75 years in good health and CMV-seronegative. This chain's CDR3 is CASSPVVFETQYF. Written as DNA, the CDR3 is TGCGCCAGCAGCCCGGTTGTTTTCGAGACCCAGTACTTC.